This paragraph reports one T cell receptor (beta chain). What it recognizes is unknown. The data were taken from a study of OX40 agonist ivuxolimab in advanced cancers. Study findings and constraints: The antigens recognized by the expanded peripheral T cells, that is their antigen specificity, were not determined.

The V gene end was trimmed by 4 bases and the J gene end by 6 bases; junction bases not matched to a gene: 6. The CDR3 loop spans 15 amino acids. Germline-derived CDR1 and CDR2 are SGHAT and FQNNGV. The data were produced by immunoSEQ multiplex PCR, yet TCRdb's version contains in-frame clones alone and is incomplete. This table has approximately 79,000 clones, 92% appearing once. The material sequenced was CD4+ or CD8+ T cells sorted from blood, taken in a trial of the OX40 agonist ivuxolimab. J is TRBJ1-4 and V is TRBV11-2, with 9 bases that match TRBD1. This TCR derives from an adult with an advanced solid tumor such as melanoma, head and neck, liver or kidney cancer. The CDR3 protein is CASSSTGGYDEKLFF. DNA for the CDR3: TGTGCCAGCAGCTCTACAGGGGGCTATGATGAAAAACTGTTTTTT.